This T cell receptor beta chain was sequenced in a study of patients and donors after allogeneic stem cell transplantation. TCRdb called the RT-PCR reads again in MiXCR, with one record for every CDR3 protein. The table includes about 74,000 distinct CDR3 sequences, 26% detected once. Germline V gene sequence: CDR1 SNHLY, CDR2 FYNNEI. The CDR3 is 12 amino acids. V shed 6 bases and J shed 4 bases, with 9 bases lying between them. The receptor comes from a human donor who was either an allogeneic HSCT recipient or a stem cell or donor lymphocyte infusion donor (not recorded which). It is not recorded whose cells these are; they may come from a transplant donor. The chain has TRBV2 and TRBJ2-5; D may correspond to TRBD1 or TRBD2 (5 bases each). Sequencing input: blood, either unsorted or a sorted T cell fraction (not recorded which). The DNA of the CDR3 is TGTGCCAGCAGCTCTGGGGGAGAGACCCAGTACTTC. Residues: CASSSGGETQYF.